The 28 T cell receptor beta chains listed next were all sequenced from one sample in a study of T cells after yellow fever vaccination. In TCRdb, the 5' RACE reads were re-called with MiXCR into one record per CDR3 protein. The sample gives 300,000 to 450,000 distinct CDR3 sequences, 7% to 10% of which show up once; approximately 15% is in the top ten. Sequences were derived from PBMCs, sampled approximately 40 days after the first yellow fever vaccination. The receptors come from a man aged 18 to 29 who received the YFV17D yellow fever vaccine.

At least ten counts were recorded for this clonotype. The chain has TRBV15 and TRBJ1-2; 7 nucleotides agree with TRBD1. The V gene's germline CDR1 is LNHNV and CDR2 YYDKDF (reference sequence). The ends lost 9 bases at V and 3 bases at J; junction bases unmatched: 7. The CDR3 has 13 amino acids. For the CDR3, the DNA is TGTGCCACGGCGGGGGGACAGTACTATGGCTACACCTTC. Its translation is CATAGGQYYGYTF.

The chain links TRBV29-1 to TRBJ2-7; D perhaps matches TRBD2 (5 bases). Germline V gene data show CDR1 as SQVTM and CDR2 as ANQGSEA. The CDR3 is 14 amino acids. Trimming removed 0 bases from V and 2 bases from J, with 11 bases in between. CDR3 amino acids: CSVEDTSFTYEQYF. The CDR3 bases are TGCAGCGTTGAAGACACTAGTTTTACCTACGAGCAGTACTTC.

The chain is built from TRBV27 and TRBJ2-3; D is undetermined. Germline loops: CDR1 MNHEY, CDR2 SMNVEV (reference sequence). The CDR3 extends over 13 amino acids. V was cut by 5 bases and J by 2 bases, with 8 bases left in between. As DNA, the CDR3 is TGTGCCAGCAGTCCCCTTTACACAGATACGCAGTATTTT. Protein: CASSPLYTDTQYF.

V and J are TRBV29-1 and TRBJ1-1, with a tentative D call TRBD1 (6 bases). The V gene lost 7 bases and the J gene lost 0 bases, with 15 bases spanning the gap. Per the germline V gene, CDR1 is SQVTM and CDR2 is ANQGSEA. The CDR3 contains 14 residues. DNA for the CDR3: TGCAGCGCCTGCCGGACAGTGCTGAACACTGAAGCTTTCTTT. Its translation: CSACRTVLNTEAFF.

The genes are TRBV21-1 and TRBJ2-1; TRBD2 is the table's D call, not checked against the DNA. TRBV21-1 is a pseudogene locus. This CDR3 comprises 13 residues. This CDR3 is CASSMREAHEQFF. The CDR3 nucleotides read TGTGCCAGCAGCATGAGGGAGGCCCATGAGCAGTTCTTC.

CDR3 amino acids: CSAREPTRYNEQFF. The CDR3 DNA is TGCAGTGCTAGAGAACCGACCCGTTACAATGAGCAGTTCTTC. The chain recombines TRBV20-1 with TRBJ2-1; D not certain. Per germline, CDR1 DFQATT and CDR2 SNEGSKA (reference sequence). The V end was cut by 0 bases, the J end by 4 bases, with 10 bases between. The CDR3 runs 14 residues.

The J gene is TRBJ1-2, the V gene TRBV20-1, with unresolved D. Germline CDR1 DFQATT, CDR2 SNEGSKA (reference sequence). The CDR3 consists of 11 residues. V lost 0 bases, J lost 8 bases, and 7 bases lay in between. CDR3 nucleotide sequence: TGCAGTGCTAGAGAGATATTCGGCTACACCTTC. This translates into CSAREIFGYTF.

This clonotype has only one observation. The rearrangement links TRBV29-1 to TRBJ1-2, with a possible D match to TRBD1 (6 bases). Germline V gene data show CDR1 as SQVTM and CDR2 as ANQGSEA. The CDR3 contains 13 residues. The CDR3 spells CTVMGQGKTSYTF. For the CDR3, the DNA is TGCACTGTAATGGGGCAGGGGAAGACAAGCTACACCTTC. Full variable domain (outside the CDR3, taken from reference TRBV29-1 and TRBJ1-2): SAVISQKPSRDICQRGTSLTIQCQVDSQVTMMFWYRQQPGQSLTLIATANQGSEATYESGFVIDKFPISRPNLTFSTLTVSNMSPEDSSIYLCTVMGQGKTSYTFGSGTRLTVV.

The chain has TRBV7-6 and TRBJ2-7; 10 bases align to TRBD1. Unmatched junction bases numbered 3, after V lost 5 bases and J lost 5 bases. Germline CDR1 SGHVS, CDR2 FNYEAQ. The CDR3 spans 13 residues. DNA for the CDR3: TGTGCCAGCAGCCCGGACAGGGGGAACGAGCAGTACTTC. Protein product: CASSPDRGNEQYF.

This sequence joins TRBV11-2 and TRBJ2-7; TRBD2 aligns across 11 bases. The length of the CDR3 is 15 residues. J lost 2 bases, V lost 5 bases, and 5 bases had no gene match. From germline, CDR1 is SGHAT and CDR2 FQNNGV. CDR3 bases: TGTGCCAGCAGCCCTATAGCGGGGGGGACCTACGAGCAGTACGTC. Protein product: CASSPIAGGTYEQYV.

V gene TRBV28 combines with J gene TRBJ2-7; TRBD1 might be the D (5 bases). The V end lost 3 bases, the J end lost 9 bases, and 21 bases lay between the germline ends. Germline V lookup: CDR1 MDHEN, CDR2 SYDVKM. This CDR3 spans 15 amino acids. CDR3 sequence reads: CASSFRSLVGDGQYV. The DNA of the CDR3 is TGTGCCAGCAGTTTTCGTTCTCTGGTAGGGGATGGGCAGTACGTC.

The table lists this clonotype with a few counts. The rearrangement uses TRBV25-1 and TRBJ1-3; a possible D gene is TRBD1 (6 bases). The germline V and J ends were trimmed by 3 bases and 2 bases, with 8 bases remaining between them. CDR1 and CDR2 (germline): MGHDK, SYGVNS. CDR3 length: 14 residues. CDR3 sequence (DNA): TGTGCCAGCAGTGATGCAGGGGCTGGAAACACCATATATTTT. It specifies CASSDAGAGNTIYF.

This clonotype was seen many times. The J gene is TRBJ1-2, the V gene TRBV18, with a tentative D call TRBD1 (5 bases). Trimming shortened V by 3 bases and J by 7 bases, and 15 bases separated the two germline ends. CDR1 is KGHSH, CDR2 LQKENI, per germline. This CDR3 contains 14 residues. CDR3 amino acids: CASSPDQGWSGYTF. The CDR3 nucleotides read TGTGCCAGCTCACCTGACCAGGGATGGAGTGGCTACACCTTC. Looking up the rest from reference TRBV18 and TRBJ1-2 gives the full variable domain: NAGVMQNPRHLVRRRGQEARLRCSPMKGHSHVYWYRQLPEEGLKFMVYLQKENIIDESGMPKERFSAEFPKEGPSILRIQQVVRGDSAAYFCASSPDQGWSGYTFGSGTRLTVV.

The CDR3 loop reads CSAAGAPSDTQYF. In DNA, the CDR3 is TGCAGTGCCGCGGGGGCCCCCAGTGATACGCAGTATTTT. The chain uses TRBV20-1 and TRBJ2-3; D possibly corresponds to TRBD2 (7 bases). The V and J ends lost 6 bases and 6 bases respectively, with 16 bases between them. The CDR3 loop spans 13 amino acids. Germline V CDR1 and CDR2: DFQATT, SNEGSKA (reference sequence).

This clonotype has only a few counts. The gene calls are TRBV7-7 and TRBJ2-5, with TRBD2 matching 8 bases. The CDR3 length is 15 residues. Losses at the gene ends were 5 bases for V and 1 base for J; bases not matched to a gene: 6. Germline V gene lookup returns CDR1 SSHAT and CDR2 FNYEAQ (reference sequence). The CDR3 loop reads CASSPGSGGQETQYF. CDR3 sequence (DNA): TGTGCCAGCAGCCCGGGGAGCGGGGGCCAAGAGACCCAGTACTTC. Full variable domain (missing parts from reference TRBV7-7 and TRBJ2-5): GAGVSQSPRYKVTKRGQDVTLRCDPISSHATLYWYQQALGQGPEFLTYFNYEAQPDKSGLPSDRFSAERPEGSISTLTIQRTEQRDSAMYRCASSPGSGGQETQYFGPGTRLLVL.

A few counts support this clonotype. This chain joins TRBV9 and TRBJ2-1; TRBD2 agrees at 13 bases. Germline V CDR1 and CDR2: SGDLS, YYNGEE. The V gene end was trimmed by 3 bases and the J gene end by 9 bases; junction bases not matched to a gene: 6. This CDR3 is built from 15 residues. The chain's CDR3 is CASSARTSGGPEQFF. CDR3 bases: TGTGCCAGCAGCGCGCGGACTAGCGGGGGACCTGAGCAGTTCTTC.

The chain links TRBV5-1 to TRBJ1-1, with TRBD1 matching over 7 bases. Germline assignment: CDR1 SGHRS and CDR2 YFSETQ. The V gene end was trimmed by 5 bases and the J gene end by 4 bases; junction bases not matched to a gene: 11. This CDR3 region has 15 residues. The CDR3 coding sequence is TGCGCCAGCAGTAGGGACAGAGGAATGGGCACTGAAGCTTTCTTT. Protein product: CASSRDRGMGTEAFF.

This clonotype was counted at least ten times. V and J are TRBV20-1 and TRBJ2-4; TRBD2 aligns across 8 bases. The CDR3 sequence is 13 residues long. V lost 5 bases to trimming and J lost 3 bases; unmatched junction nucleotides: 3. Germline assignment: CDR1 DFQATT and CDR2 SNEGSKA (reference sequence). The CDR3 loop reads CSAPGTSKNIQYF. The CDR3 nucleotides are TGCAGTGCTCCCGGGACTAGCAAAAACATTCAGTACTTC.

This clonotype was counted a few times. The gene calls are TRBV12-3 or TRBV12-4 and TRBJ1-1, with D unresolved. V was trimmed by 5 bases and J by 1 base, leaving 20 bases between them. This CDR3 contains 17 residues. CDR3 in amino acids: CASSMDPFRSANTEAFF. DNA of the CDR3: TGTGCCAGCAGTATGGATCCGTTTCGGTCGGCGAACACTGAAGCTTTCTTT.

The CDR3 loop is CASSRDREASYEQYV. CDR3 DNA sequence: TGTGCCAGCAGCCGGGACAGGGAAGCGTCCTACGAGCAGTACGTC. This chain connects TRBV6-1 to TRBJ2-7; 9 nucleotides agree with TRBD1. In germline, CDR1 is MNHNS, CDR2 SASEGT. The trim removed 6 bases at V and 1 base at J, leaving 7 bases unmatched. This CDR3 is built from 15 residues.

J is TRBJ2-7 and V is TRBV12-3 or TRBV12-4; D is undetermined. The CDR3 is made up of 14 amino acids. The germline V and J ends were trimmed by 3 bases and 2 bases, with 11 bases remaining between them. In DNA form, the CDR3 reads TGTGCCAGCAGTTTTTCTGCTGGAGCCTACGAGCAGTACTTC. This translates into CASSFSAGAYEQYF.

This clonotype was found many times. DNA for the CDR3: TGTGCCACCTCGGGGACCGCGAACACCGGGGAGCTGTTTTTT. This codes for CATSGTANTGELFF. The rearrangement joins TRBV19 to TRBJ2-2; D could derive from TRBD1 or TRBD2 (5 bases each). This CDR3 has 14 amino acids. Germline values: CDR1 LNHDA, CDR2 SQIVND (reference sequence). Trimming removed 10 bases from V and 0 bases from J, with 12 bases in between. The full variable domain, in which reference TRBV19 and TRBJ2-2 provide the parts outside the CDR3, is DGGITQSPKYLFRKEGQNVTLSCEQNLNHDAMYWYRQDPGQGLRLIYYSQIVNDFQKGDIAEGYSVSREKKESFPLTVTSAQKNPTAFYLCATSGTANTGELFFGEGSRLTVL.

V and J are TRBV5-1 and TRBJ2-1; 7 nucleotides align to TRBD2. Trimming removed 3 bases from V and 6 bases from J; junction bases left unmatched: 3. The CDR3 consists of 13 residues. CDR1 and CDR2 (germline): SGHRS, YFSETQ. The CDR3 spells CASSSTSINEQFF. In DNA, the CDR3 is TGCGCCAGCAGCTCGACTAGCATCAATGAGCAGTTCTTC. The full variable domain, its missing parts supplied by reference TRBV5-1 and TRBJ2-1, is KAGVTQTPRYLIKTRGQQVTLSCSPISGHRSVSWYQQTPGQGLQFLFEYFSETQRNKGNFPGRFSGRQFSNSRSEMNVSTLELGDSALYLCASSSTSINEQFFGPGTRLTVL.

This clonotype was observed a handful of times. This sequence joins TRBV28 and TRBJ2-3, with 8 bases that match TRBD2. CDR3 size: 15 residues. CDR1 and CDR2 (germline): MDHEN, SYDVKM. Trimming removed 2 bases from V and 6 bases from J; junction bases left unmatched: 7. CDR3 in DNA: TGTGCCAGCAGTTTAGACCCGGGGGGGAGGGATACGCAGTATTTT. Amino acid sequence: CASSLDPGGRDTQYF.

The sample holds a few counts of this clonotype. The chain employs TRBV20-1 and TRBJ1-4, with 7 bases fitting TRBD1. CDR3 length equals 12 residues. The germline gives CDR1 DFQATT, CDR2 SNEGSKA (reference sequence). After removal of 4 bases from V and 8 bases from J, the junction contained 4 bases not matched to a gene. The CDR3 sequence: CSAIDRVEKLFF. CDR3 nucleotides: TGCAGTGCTATCGACAGGGTGGAAAAACTGTTTTTT.

The DNA of the CDR3 is TGTGCCAGCAGCTTAGCCCACCGGAAGGGGCGTTCACCCCTCCACTTT. It encodes CASSLAHRKGRSPLHF. The chain employs TRBV7-9 and TRBJ1-6; the D gene is possibly TRBD1 (5 bases). Germline V gene sequence: CDR1 SEHNR, CDR2 FQNEAQ (reference sequence). The CDR3 loop spans 16 amino acids. Deletions cut 0 bases from V and 9 bases from J, with 15 bases between.

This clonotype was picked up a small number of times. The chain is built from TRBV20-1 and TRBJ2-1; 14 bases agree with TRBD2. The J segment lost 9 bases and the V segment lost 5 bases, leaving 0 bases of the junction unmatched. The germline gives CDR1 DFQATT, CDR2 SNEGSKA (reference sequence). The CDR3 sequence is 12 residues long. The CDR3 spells CSAGTSGGEQFF. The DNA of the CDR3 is TGCAGTGCTGGGACTAGCGGGGGTGAGCAGTTCTTC.

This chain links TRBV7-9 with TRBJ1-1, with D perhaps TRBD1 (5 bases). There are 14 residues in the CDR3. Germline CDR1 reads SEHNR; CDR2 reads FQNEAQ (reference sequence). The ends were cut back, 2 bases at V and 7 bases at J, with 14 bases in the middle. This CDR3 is CASSLLVGDGEAFF. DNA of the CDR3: TGTGCCAGCAGCTTACTAGTCGGGGACGGTGAAGCTTTCTTT.